This T cell receptor beta chain was identified in a study of early T cells in non-severe SARS-CoV-2 infection (dated by TCRdb to the early 2020s). About the investigation overall: Because TCR sequencing was done on bulk RNA from unsorted whole blood, the alpha and beta chains could not be paired.

Trimming removed 5 bases from V and 5 bases from J, leaving 9 bases between the germline ends. The germline V gene encodes CDR1 SGHNT and CDR2 YENEEA. The CDR3 contains 12 residues, cysteine and phenylalanine counted. Here the CDR3 DNA is all that survives: 36 bases in frame from base 1. The research as a whole found: VDJdb matching was skewed toward anti-spike CD8 responses and likely underestimated virus-specific expansions, missing private and CD4 specificities.

Set within a cohort of healthcare workers in London, UK, this nested case-control study involved weekly PCR testing of nasopharyngeal swabs along with blood sampling. Healthcare workers were recruited during the week of the UK lockdown, between 23 and 31 March 2020, and followed weekly for up to 16 weeks. This clonotype was counted many times. It has no known antigen specificity. Base qualities are not at hand, and no much larger clone is one base apart. The protocol used for the library was 5' RACE. The listed sequencing device is NextSeq 500. Unique molecular identifiers were attached to individual cDNA molecules in the TCR library protocol so that sequencing error and PCR bias could be corrected. Both TCR alpha and beta chains were sequenced, and tight co-correlation was observed between alpha and beta sequence abundances in each sample. The paper's processing steps were these. V gene, J gene and CDR3 annotation of TCR sequences was performed with Decombinator V4. TCRs were defined as expanded if a significant change between any two time points was detected under a Poisson model with p below 0.0001. TCR abundances were normalised to the total number of TCRs sequenced per sample and were expressed as counts per million. TRAV1-2 paired with TRAJ12, TRAJ20 or TRAJ33 defined MAIT TCRs, while TRAV10 paired with TRAJ18 defined iNKT TCRs. VDJdb, accessed on 1 November 2021, was searched for TCRs annotated for CMV, EBV and SARS-CoV-2, and TCRs annotated for more than one antigen were excluded. TCRdb reworked the public reads: Q25 trimming with fastp, MiXCR clone assembly, productive beta chains retained. Identical CDR3 proteins give one entry, which carries the most common genes and DNA. These V and J calls are TCRdb output, not the study's own analysis. For this sample the table gives tens of thousands of distinct CDR3 sequences, of which roughly 13% were detected only once. About a tenth of the sample is in the top ten clones.

Recombination connected TRBV11-3 to TRBJ1-1; the D gene assignment is ambiguous. The source material was whole blood, sampled at baseline. This TCR was recovered from an adult who was a healthcare worker with PCR-confirmed SARS-CoV-2 infection or an uninfected control (not recorded which). This receptor carries the CDR3 CASSPLETEAFF. The DNA sequence is given as TGTGCCAGCAGCCCCCTCGAGACTGAAGCTTTCTTT. With the rest looked up from the reference TRBV11-3 and TRBJ1-1 genes rather than sequenced, the full variable domain is EAGVVQSPRYKIIEKKQPVAFWCNPISGHNTLYWYLQNLGQGPELLIRYENEEAVDDSQLPKDRFSAERLKGVDSTLKIQPAELGDSAVYLCASSPLETEAFFGQGTRLTVV.